This passage covers 5 T cell receptor beta chains from one sample sequenced in a study of blood T cell repertoires in COVID-19 (dated by TCRdb to between 2020 and 2021). Library creation used the immunoSEQ multiplex PCR assay. TCRdb limited this immuneACCESS table to in-frame rearrangements with V and J called. A share of clones is missing; checked studies link under half to unresolved V genes, and the rest is unexplained. This sample holds under 200,000 clones; about 86% were observed only once. The top ten hold 14% of the sample. Sequencing was done on a sample of peripheral blood. The receptors originated from a man aged 25 to 40 with active or convalescent COVID-19.

The gene calls are TRBV14 and TRBJ1-3; unclear D gene. This CDR3 spans 16 amino acids. CDR1 is SGHDN, CDR2 FVKESK, per germline. Trimming took off 1 base at V and 1 base at J, with 11 bases between the two ends. This chain's CDR3 is CASSQVGGESGNTIYF. Here the CDR3 DNA reads TGTGCCAGCAGCCAAGTTGGAGGAGAATCTGGAAACACCATATATTTT.

This chain links TRBV5-6 with TRBJ2-7; D ambiguous. There are 12 residues in the CDR3. Germline lookup yields CDR1 SGHDT and CDR2 YYEEEE. V lost 4 bases to trimming and J lost 6 bases, with 11 bases between them. This CDR3 reads CASSVQFAEQYV. In DNA, the CDR3 is TGTGCCAGCAGCGTTCAGTTCGCCGAGCAGTACGTC.

This clone was detected once. This chain joins TRBV7-9 and TRBJ1-1; the D is unclear. The CDR3 runs 14 residues. V was pared by 1 base and J by 1 base, with 7 bases between. Looked up from germline, CDR1 is SEHNR and CDR2 is FQNEAQ (reference sequence). CDR3 amino acids: CASSLENGNTEAFF. The CDR3 bases are TGTGCCAGCAGCTTAGAGAACGGGAACACTGAAGCTTTCTTT.

The gene calls are TRBV13 and TRBJ2-1, with D possibly matching TRBD2 (6 bases). The CDR3 runs 12 residues. Deletions cut 0 bases from V and 12 bases from J, with 9 bases between. Germline V gene sequence: CDR1 PRHDT, CDR2 FYEKMQ (reference sequence). CDR3 sequence: CASSLGVGGQFF. The CDR3 DNA sequence: TGTGCCAGCAGCTTAGGAGTGGGAGGGCAGTTCTTC.

This clone was recorded once. The chain couples TRBV2 to TRBJ2-2; 8 nucleotides line up with TRBD1. This CDR3 has 16 residues. V lost 3 bases and J lost 1; bases outside the gene matches: 4. Germline-derived CDR1 and CDR2 are SNHLY and FYNNEI. The CDR3 DNA follows: TGTGCCAGCAGTGATTCAGGGGGCCTGAACACCGGGGAGCTGTTTTTT. Residues: CASSDSGGLNTGELFF.